These 25 T cell receptor beta chains were all obtained from the same sample, sequenced in a study of cytomegalovirus exposure and HLA in healthy donors. PCR primers comprised 60 Vbeta and 13 Jbeta primers. Libraries were prepared by immunoSEQ multiplex PCR; TCRdb keeps only in-frame clonotypes and omits some of them. The profile shows 50,000 or so clones, 65% to 80% of them singletons. The sequenced material came from PBMCs. These receptors originate from a young man in good health and CMV-seronegative.

The chain's CDR3 is CASSLTGGEQYF. The CDR3 nucleotides read TGTGCCAGCAGCTTGACAGGGGGCGAGCAGTACTTC. This chain uses TRBV5-4 with TRBJ2-7, with 8 bases lining up with TRBD1. V lost 1 base to trimming and J lost 6 bases; unmatched junction nucleotides: 0. The V gene's germline CDR1 is SGHNT and CDR2 YYREEE (reference sequence). The length of the CDR3 is 12 residues.

This chain connects TRBV5-5 to TRBJ2-1, with 7 bases that match TRBD2. V lost 3 bases and J lost 2; bases outside the gene matches: 11. Germline lookup yields CDR1 SGHKS and CDR2 YYEKEE (reference sequence). The CDR3 runs to 17 residues. The CDR3 coding sequence is TGTGCCAGCAGCTCACAAACTAGCGCCTTCACCTACAATGAGCAGTTCTTC. It encodes CASSSQTSAFTYNEQFF. Full variable domain (outside the CDR3, taken from reference TRBV5-5 and TRBJ2-1): DAGVTQSPTHLIKTRGQQVTLRCSPISGHKSVSWYQQVLGQGPQFIFQYYEKEERGRGNFPDRFSARQFPNYSSELNVNALLLGDSALYLCASSSQTSAFTYNEQFFGPGTRLTVL.

Here the CDR3 DNA reads TGTGCCATAGGGGACACAAGCTCTGGAAACACCATATATTTT. Translation: CAIGDTSSGNTIYF. The V call is TRBV6-5, the J call TRBJ1-3; D is possibly TRBD1 (6 bases). CDR3 length: 14 amino acids. Germline CDR1 is MNHEY and CDR2 is SVGAGI. Trimming removed 10 bases from V and 0 bases from J, with 13 bases in between.

This clone was observed a single time. This CDR3 is CSVGARDSYEQYF. The CDR3 DNA reads TGCAGCGTTGGCGCCCGGGACTCCTACGAGCAGTACTTC. This chain links TRBV29-1 with TRBJ2-5; weak D call: TRBD2 (5 bases). The DNA end is a closer match to TRBJ2-7, so the J assignment may be wrong. Germline loops: CDR1 SQVTM, CDR2 ANQGSEA. The CDR3 consists of 13 residues.

The J gene is TRBJ1-1, the V gene TRBV5-8, with D possibly being TRBD1 (6 bases). The V and J ends lost 4 bases and 11 bases respectively, with 21 bases between them. Germline CDR1 and CDR2: SGHTS and YDEGEE. The CDR3 runs to 14 residues. CDR3 in DNA: TGTGCCAGCAGCGTAGGGACAATCAGCTTGGCTGCTTTCTTT. It is translated as CASSVGTISLAAFF.

The genes are TRBV5-1 and TRBJ1-6; no definite D call. The germline V and J ends were trimmed by 5 bases and 3 bases, with 9 bases remaining between them. The CDR3 has 14 amino acids. Germline V gives CDR1 SGHRS, CDR2 YFSETQ. CDR3 sequence: CASRQFDYNSPLHF. As DNA, the CDR3 is TGCGCCAGCAGACAGTTTGACTATAATTCACCCCTCCACTTT.

The rearrangement links TRBV4-1 to TRBJ2-1, with no clear D. The CDR3 extends over 16 amino acids. The germline V gene has CDR1 MGHRA and CDR2 YSYEKL. Trimming took off 1 base at V and 0 bases at J, with 10 bases between the two ends. The chain's CDR3 is CASSQVYMSSYNEQFF. The CDR3 DNA reads as TGCGCCAGCAGCCAAGTATATATGAGCTCCTACAATGAGCAGTTCTTC.

This chain links TRBV27 with TRBJ2-1; D remains unclear. With 5 bases removed from V and 2 bases from J, the gap between germline ends came to 7 bases. CDR1 is MNHEY and CDR2 is SMNVEV in the germline V gene (reference sequence). The CDR3 has 13 residues. CDR3 nucleotides: TGTGCCAGCAGTACTCCCCCCTACAATGAGCAGTTCTTC. This translates into CASSTPPYNEQFF.

This chain uses TRBV25-1 with TRBJ1-3; D is ambiguous. The CDR3 is made up of 12 amino acids. Trimming took 6 bases from V and 5 from J, leaving 8 bases between them. In germline, CDR1 is MGHDK, CDR2 SYGVNS. In DNA form, the CDR3 reads TGTGCCAGCAGCGAAAGCCGAAACACCATATATTTT. It specifies CASSESRNTIYF.

The chain combines TRBV5-8 with TRBJ2-1; 10 bases are a match to TRBD2. The CDR3 consists of 19 residues. Germline-derived CDR1 and CDR2 are SGHTS and YDEGEE. V shed 2 bases and J 9 bases; nucleotides not matched to a gene: 20. CDR3 coding DNA: TGTGCCAGCAGCTTCTTCCGCGAATATCTGCTAGCGGGAGACGGTGAGCAGTTCTTC. This codes for CASSFFREYLLAGDGEQFF.

This CDR3 reads CASPGQLNYGYTF. CDR3 in DNA: TGTGCCAGTCCGGGACAACTAAACTATGGCTACACCTTC. The chain couples TRBV6-5 to TRBJ1-2, with a tentative D call TRBD1 (6 bases). Trimming pared 9 bases from V and 2 bases from J, leaving 13 bases between. The CDR3 covers 13 residues. Germline V lookup: CDR1 MNHEY, CDR2 SVGAGI.

The chain couples TRBV19 to TRBJ2-3; 11 nucleotides align to TRBD2. CDR1 is LNHDA and CDR2 is SQIVND in the germline V gene (reference sequence). The ends lost 7 bases at V and 0 bases at J; junction bases unmatched: 9. The CDR3 consists of 17 residues. CDR3 bases: TGTGCCAGTACCGGGCTAGCGGGAGGCCCTAGCACAGATACGCAGTATTTT. Translation gives CASTGLAGGPSTDTQYF.

This clone showed up just a few times. The chain uses TRBV14 and TRBJ1-1, with 7 nucleotides matching TRBD1. Germline V gene sequence: CDR1 SGHDN, CDR2 FVKESK. Losses at the gene ends were 5 bases for V and 2 bases for J; bases not matched to a gene: 8. The CDR3 runs to 15 residues. The CDR3 DNA reads TGTGCCAGCAGCGCGGGACAGCTAATAAACACTGAAGCTTTCTTT. Protein: CASSAGQLINTEAFF.

J is TRBJ2-7 and V is TRBV6-1; D is perhaps TRBD2 (5 bases). Per germline, CDR1 MNHNS and CDR2 SASEGT. This CDR3 has 16 amino acids. Trimming stripped 4 bases from V and 0 bases from J, with 16 bases between. This CDR3 is CASSATSRRNSYEQYF. The CDR3 nucleotides are TGTGCCAGCAGTGCTACTAGTCGACGCAACTCCTACGAGCAGTACTTC.

The J gene is TRBJ2-7, the V gene TRBV2, with TRBD1 matching 9 bases. The CDR3 totals 12 residues. The J segment lost 3 bases and the V segment lost 10 bases, leaving 4 bases of the junction unmatched. Germline-derived CDR1 and CDR2 are SNHLY and FYNNEI. CDR3 coding DNA: TGTGCCACCGCGACAGGGGGCTACGAGCAGTACTTC. Its translation is CATATGGYEQYF.

This clone was detected a few times. The V gene is TRBV5-1, the J gene TRBJ2-7, with 7 bases lining up with TRBD2. V gave up 7 bases and J gave up 1 base; unmatched junction bases: 8. The V gene's germline CDR1 is SGHRS and CDR2 YFSETQ. The CDR3 contains 14 residues. CDR3 amino acids: CASSLGTKSYEQYF. The DNA for the CDR3 is TGCGCCAGCTCCCTGGGGACTAAGTCCTACGAGCAGTACTTC. The complete variable domain, with remaining parts taken from reference TRBV5-1 and TRBJ2-7, reads KAGVTQTPRYLIKTRGQQVTLSCSPISGHRSVSWYQQTPGQGLQFLFEYFSETQRNKGNFPGRFSGRQFSNSRSEMNVSTLELGDSALYLCASSLGTKSYEQYFGPGTRLTVT.

The chain employs TRBV7-6 and TRBJ2-7; 10 bases agree with TRBD2. CDR1 and CDR2 (germline): SGHVS, FNYEAQ. The CDR3 runs to 17 residues. Trimming removed 3 bases from V and 0 bases from J; junction bases left unmatched: 8. The CDR3 reads CASSFEMSSGSSYEQYF. CDR3 sequence (DNA): TGTGCCAGCAGCTTCGAGATGTCTAGCGGGAGCTCCTACGAGCAGTACTTC.

The chain has TRBV5-1 and TRBJ1-1, with D tentatively TRBD1 (5 bases). Germline V gives CDR1 SGHRS, CDR2 YFSETQ. Trimming cost V 3 bases and J 1 base, with 16 bases left between them. The CDR3 is 16 amino acids. CDR3 DNA: TGCGCCAGCAGCTCGAACTTCAGGGTTGCGAACACTGAAGCTTTCTTT. Translation gives CASSSNFRVANTEAFF. Combining the CDR3 with reference TRBV5-1 and TRBJ1-1 gives the whole variable domain KAGVTQTPRYLIKTRGQQVTLSCSPISGHRSVSWYQQTPGQGLQFLFEYFSETQRNKGNFPGRFSGRQFSNSRSEMNVSTLELGDSALYLCASSSNFRVANTEAFFGQGTRLTVV.

CDR3 in amino acids: CASSRFSFQETQYF. CDR3 nucleotides: TGTGCCAGCAGCCGCTTTAGCTTCCAAGAGACCCAGTACTTC. This chain uses TRBV6-5 with TRBJ2-5; unclear D gene. The CDR3 has 14 residues. Trimming shortened V by 6 bases and J by 1 base, and 12 bases separated the two germline ends. From germline, CDR1 is MNHEY and CDR2 SVGAGI.

The V gene is TRBV6-5, the J gene TRBJ2-3, with 15 bases identical to TRBD2. Germline loops: CDR1 MNHEY, CDR2 SVGAGI. V was pared by 4 bases and J by 6 bases, with 5 bases of the junction left unmatched. The CDR3 has 16 amino acids. DNA for the CDR3: TGTGCCAGCAGTTCCCGGACTAGCGGGAGGGCCGATACGCAGTATTTT. Protein sequence: CASSSRTSGRADTQYF.

The chain uses TRBV7-9 and TRBJ2-6; weak D call: TRBD1 (7 bases). Germline CDR1 reads SEHNR; CDR2 reads FQNEAQ (reference sequence). This CDR3 is 18 amino acids long. V was pared by 3 bases and J by 4 bases, with 19 bases between. This CDR3 is CASSFKGSGGFGANVLTF. The CDR3 DNA reads TGTGCCAGCAGCTTTAAGGGGTCAGGGGGGTTCGGGGCCAACGTCCTGACTTTC.

The rearrangement joins TRBV15 to TRBJ1-2; possibly TRBD1 for D (6 bases). The V gene's germline CDR1 is LNHNV and CDR2 YYDKDF (reference sequence). The CDR3 covers 15 residues. Trimming cost V 0 bases and J 3 bases, with 11 bases left between them. The CDR3, as DNA: TGTGCCACCAGCAGAGACCGGGACACTCACTATGGCTACACCTTC. The encoded protein is CATSRDRDTHYGYTF.

This clone was seen a few times. The gene calls are TRBV10-2 and TRBJ1-1, with D maybe TRBD1 (5 bases). The V end was cut by 7 bases, the J end by 9 bases, with 12 bases between. The V gene's germline CDR1 is WSHSY and CDR2 SAAADI. The length of the CDR3 is 11 residues. CDR3 protein: CASIGAMKAFF. The CDR3 coding sequence is TGCGCCAGCATAGGGGCCATGAAAGCTTTCTTT.

The chain recombines TRBV5-1 with TRBJ2-7, with 7 bases fitting TRBD1. Per the germline V gene, CDR1 is SGHRS and CDR2 is YFSETQ. V was pared by 3 bases and J by 2 bases, with 8 bases of the junction left unmatched. This CDR3 region has 15 residues. CDR3 loop: CASSYGQVSTYEQYF. CDR3 sequence (DNA): TGCGCCAGCAGCTACGGACAGGTCTCGACCTACGAGCAGTACTTC.

This clone has just one count. V is TRBV7-9 and J is TRBJ1-2; D is possibly TRBD1 (5 bases). In germline, CDR1 is SEHNR, CDR2 FQNEAQ (reference sequence). V gave up 5 bases and J gave up 4 bases, with 8 bases separating them. The CDR3 contains 12 residues. DNA for the CDR3: TGTGCCAGCAGCCCAGGGTCCTATGGCTACACCTTC. This encodes CASSPGSYGYTF.